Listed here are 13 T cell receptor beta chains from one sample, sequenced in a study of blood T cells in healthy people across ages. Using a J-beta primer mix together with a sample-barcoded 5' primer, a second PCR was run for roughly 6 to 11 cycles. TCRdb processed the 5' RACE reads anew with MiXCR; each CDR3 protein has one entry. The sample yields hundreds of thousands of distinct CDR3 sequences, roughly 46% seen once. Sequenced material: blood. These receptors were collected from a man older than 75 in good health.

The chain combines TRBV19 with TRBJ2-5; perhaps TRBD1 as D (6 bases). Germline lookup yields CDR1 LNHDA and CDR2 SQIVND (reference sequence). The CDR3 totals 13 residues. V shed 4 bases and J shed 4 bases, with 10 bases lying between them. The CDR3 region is CASSKTGGETQYF. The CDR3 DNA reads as TGTGCCAGTAGTAAGACAGGTGGAGAGACCCAGTACTTC.

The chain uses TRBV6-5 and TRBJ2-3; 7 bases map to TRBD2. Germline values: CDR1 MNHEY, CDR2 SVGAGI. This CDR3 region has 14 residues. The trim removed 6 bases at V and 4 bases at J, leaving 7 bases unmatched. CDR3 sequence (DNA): TGTGCCAGCAGGGACGGGAGGTTGTCAGATACGCAGTATTTT. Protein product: CASRDGRLSDTQYF.

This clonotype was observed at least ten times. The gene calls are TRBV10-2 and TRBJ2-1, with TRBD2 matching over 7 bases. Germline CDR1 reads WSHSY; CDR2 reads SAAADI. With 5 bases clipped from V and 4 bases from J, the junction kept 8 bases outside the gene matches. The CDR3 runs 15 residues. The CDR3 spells CASSPPGGGYNEQFF. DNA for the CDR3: TGCGCCAGCAGTCCCCCGGGGGGTGGGTACAATGAGCAGTTCTTC.

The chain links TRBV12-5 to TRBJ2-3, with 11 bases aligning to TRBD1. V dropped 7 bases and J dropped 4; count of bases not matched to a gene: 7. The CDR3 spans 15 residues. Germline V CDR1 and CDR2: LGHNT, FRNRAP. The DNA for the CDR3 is TGTGCTAGTGAACCGGGACAGGGGGAATCAGATACGCAGTATTTT. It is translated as CASEPGQGESDTQYF.

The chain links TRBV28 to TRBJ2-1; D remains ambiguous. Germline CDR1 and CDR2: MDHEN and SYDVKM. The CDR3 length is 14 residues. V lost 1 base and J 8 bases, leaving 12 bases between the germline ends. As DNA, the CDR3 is TGTGCCAGCAGTTTATCGGGCTCCCTACATGAGCAGTTCTTC. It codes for CASSLSGSLHEQFF.

The CDR3 sequence is CASSYSRYQETQYF. The CDR3 DNA reads as TGTGCCAGCAGTTACTCGCGCTATCAAGAGACCCAGTACTTC. The chain is built from TRBV6-5 and TRBJ2-5; unclear D gene. Per the germline V gene, CDR1 is MNHEY and CDR2 is SVGAGI. This CDR3 region has 14 residues. The V and J ends lost 0 bases and 2 bases respectively, with 7 bases between them.

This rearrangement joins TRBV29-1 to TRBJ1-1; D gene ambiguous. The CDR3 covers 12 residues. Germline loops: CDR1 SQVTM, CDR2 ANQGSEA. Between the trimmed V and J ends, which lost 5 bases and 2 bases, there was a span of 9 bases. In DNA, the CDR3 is TGCAGCGTTATAGGACCCAACACTGAAGCTTTCTTT. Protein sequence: CSVIGPNTEAFF.

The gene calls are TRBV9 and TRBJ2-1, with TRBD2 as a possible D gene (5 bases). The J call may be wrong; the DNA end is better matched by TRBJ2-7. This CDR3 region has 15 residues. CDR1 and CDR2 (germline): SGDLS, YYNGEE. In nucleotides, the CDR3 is TGTGCCAGCAGCCTTGCAAGTCGGGGATACAATGAGCAGTACTTC. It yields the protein CASSLASRGYNEQYF.

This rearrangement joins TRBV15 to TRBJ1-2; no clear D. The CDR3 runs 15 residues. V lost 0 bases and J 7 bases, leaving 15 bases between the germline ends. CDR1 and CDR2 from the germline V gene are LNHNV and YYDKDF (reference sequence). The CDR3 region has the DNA TGTGCCACCAGCAGAGATCTAACGGGATCGGCTGGCTACACCTTC. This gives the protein CATSRDLTGSAGYTF.

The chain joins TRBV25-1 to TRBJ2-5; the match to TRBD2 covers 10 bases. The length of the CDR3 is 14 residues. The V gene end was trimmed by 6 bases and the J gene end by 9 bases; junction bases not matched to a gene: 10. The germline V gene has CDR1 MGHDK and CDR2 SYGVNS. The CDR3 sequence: CASSASGTSAAQYF. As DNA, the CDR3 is TGTGCCAGCAGCGCGTCCGGGACTAGCGCCGCCCAGTACTTC.

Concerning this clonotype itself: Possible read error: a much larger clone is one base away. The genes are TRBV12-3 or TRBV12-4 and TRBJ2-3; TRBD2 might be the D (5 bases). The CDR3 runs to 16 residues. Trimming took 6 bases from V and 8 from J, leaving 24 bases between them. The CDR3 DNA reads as TGTGCCAGCAGCCGAGAGACGAAAGGAGTGCGGGTTACGCAGTATTTT. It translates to CASSRETKGVRVTQYF.

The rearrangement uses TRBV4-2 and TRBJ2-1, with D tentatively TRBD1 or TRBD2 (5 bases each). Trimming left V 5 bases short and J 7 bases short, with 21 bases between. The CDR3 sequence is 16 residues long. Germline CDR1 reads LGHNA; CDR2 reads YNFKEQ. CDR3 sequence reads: CASSNPLVGDGNEQFF. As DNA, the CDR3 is TGTGCCAGCAGCAACCCACTAGTTGGGGACGGGAATGAGCAGTTCTTC.

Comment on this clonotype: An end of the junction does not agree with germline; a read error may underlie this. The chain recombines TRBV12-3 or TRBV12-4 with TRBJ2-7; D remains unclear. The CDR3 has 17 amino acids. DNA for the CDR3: TGTCCCAGCAGCCCCCAGCGCCCTGGGTCCCTCCGAGGCGAGCAGTACTTC. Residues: CPSSPQRPGSLRGEQYF.